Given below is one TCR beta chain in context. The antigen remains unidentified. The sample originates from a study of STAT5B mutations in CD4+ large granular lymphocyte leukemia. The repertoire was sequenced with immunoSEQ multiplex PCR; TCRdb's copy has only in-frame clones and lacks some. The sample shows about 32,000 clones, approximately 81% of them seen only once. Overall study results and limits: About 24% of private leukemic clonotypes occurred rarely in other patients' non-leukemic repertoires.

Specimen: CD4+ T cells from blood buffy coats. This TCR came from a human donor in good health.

CDR3 nucleotides: TGTGCCAGCAGCGAAGCTAGCGGGCTCTACAATGAGCAGTTCTTC. Its protein product is CASSEASGLYNEQFF. The gene calls are TRBV5-4 and TRBJ2-1, with 8 bases lining up with TRBD2. CDR3 length equals 15 residues. CDR1 is SGHNT, CDR2 YYREEE, per germline (reference sequence). V lost 4 bases to trimming and J lost 3 bases; unmatched junction nucleotides: 6.